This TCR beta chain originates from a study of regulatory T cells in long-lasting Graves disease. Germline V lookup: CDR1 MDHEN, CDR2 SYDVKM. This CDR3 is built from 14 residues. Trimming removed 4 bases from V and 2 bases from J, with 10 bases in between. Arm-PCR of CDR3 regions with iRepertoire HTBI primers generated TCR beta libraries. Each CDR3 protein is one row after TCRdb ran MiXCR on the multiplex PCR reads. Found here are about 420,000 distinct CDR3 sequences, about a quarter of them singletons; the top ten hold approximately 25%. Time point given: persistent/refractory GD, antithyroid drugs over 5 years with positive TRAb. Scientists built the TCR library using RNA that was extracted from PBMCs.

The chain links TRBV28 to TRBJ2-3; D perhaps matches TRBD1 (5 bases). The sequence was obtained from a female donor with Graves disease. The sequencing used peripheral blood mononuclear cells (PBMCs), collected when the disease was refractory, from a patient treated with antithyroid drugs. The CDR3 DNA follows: TGTGCCAGCAGTTCCCCAGGGAACACAGATACGCAGTATTTT. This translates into CASSSPGNTDTQYF.